This T cell receptor (beta chain) is drawn from a study of cytomegalovirus exposure and HLA in healthy donors. Study-level information: From about 179 million T cells, an earlier analysis saw around 120 million unique TCR beta sequences. General study points: A missense variant in DCLRE1C was later tied to TCR beta V- and J-gene trimming. Association of 16,951 TCR beta sequences with HLA alleles was found at 0.05 false discovery rate in a later analysis. Common viral pathogens (according to a later analysis) appeared linked to several of the most significant clusters.

In the case of this clone: As yet, its antigen is unknown.

13 Jbeta primers and 60 Vbeta primers were used for the PCR. Here immunoSEQ multiplex PCR was the method, and the copy in TCRdb shows in-frame clones only, minus some. This table holds roughly 99,000 clones, 77% found once. This CDR3 contains 18 residues. The germline CDR1 and CDR2 sequences are MGHRA and YSYEKL. Trimming shortened V by 3 bases and J by 1 base, and 21 bases separated the two germline ends. Sequencing used PBMCs. The TCR originated in a male donor in good health and CMV-seronegative. V usage is TRBV4-1 and J usage is TRBJ1-2; no clear D. As DNA, the CDR3 is TGCGCCAGCAGCCACTCGGGTGGTGGATTTACTGTTAACTATGGCTACACCTTC. It encodes CASSHSGGGFTVNYGYTF.